The T cell receptor (beta chain) under discussion was sequenced for a study of T-cell memory formation after mild COVID-19. Study information: Clusters of TCRs were largely donor specific. Study-wide findings and caveats: Of the contracting clones, CD4+ ones lay mainly in CM and EM, and CD8+ ones in EMRA. Nothing showed for sure that second-wave clones peaking on day 37 were SARS-CoV-2 specific.

Germline V lookup: CDR1 MNHEY, CDR2 SVGEGT. V gave up 5 bases and J gave up 0 bases; unmatched junction bases: 11. The CDR3 runs 17 residues. TCRdb analysed the 5' RACE reads with MiXCR anew, one entry per CDR3 protein. The sample has some 120,000 distinct CDR3 sequences, 15% to 20% seen once. The sample holds a few counts of this clonotype. The antigen is not known. The V and J genes are TRBV6-2 or TRBV6-3 and TRBJ2-7, with TRBD1 identical over 9 bases. The sequencing sample was made of PBMCs or a T cell subset sorted from them (not recorded which). This clonotype originated in a man aged 18 to 30 who had mild COVID-19 (a few samples of this study predate the infection). Cell type and time point are not known. CDR3 region: CASSRASGTGTSYEQYF. The DNA for the CDR3 is TGTGCCAGCAGTCGAGCCTCCGGGACAGGGACCTCCTACGAGCAGTACTTC.